This T cell receptor beta chain was identified during a study of cytomegalovirus exposure and HLA in healthy donors. This CDR3 contains 14 residues. Germline lookup yields CDR1 SQVTM and CDR2 ANQGSEA. Trimming took 4 bases from V and 9 from J; bases not matched to a gene: 12. Both 60 Vbeta primers and 13 Jbeta primers went into the PCR. The data were produced by immunoSEQ multiplex PCR, yet TCRdb's version contains in-frame clones alone and is incomplete. The data show tens of thousands of clones, over 70% seen once. This clone was picked up one time. The sequence derives from a girl aged 2 to 9 in good health and CMV-seropositive. This chain uses TRBV29-1 with TRBJ2-1, with 7 bases identical to TRBD2. Sequencing used PBMCs. CDR3 region: CSVGSWEGRGEQFF. CDR3 DNA sequence: TGCAGCGTTGGGTCGTGGGAGGGTAGGGGTGAGCAGTTCTTC.